The 5 T cell receptor beta chains given below trace back to one sample, sequenced in a study of OX40 agonist ivuxolimab in advanced cancers. Repertoires were generated with immunoSEQ multiplex PCR, while TCRdb's copy carries only in-frame clones and drops some. The data contain 98,000 or so clones, roughly 89% of them singletons. Specimen: CD4+ or CD8+ T cells sorted from blood, collected in a trial of the OX40 agonist ivuxolimab. Receptor source: an adult with an advanced solid tumor such as melanoma, head and neck, liver or kidney cancer.

The chain couples TRBV30 to TRBJ1-4, with TRBD1 identical over 7 bases. CDR1 GTSNPN and CDR2 SVGIG come from the germline V gene (reference sequence). V gave up 2 bases and J gave up 8 bases; unmatched junction bases: 11. The CDR3 has 15 residues. CDR3 sequence reads: CAWSLSGQPREKLFF. The CDR3 region has the DNA TGTGCCTGGAGTCTTTCGGGACAGCCGAGAGAAAAACTGTTTTTT. Filled out from reference TRBV30 and TRBJ1-4, the complete variable domain reads SQTIHQWPATLVQPVGSPLSLECTVEGTSNPNLYWYRQAAGRGLQLLFYSVGIGQISSEVPQNLSASRPQDRQFILSSKKLLLSDSGFYLCAWSLSGQPREKLFFGSGTQLSVL.

This chain joins TRBV6-5 and TRBJ2-2, with TRBD2 as a possible D gene (7 bases). Germline V gene sequence: CDR1 MNHEY, CDR2 SVGAGI. V lost 6 bases and J lost 7, with 15 bases in between. The CDR3 runs 14 residues. DNA of the CDR3: TGTGCCAGCAGCCGGGGGGCCTACCACGGGGAGCTGTTTTTT. Protein: CASSRGAYHGELFF.

The chain combines TRBV5-1 with TRBJ2-3; D gene unclear. The CDR3 runs 14 residues. Germline CDR1 and CDR2: SGHRS and YFSETQ. Trimming stripped 0 bases from V and 5 bases from J, with 10 bases between. CDR3 in amino acids: CASSLAQVLDTQYF. The CDR3 DNA reads TGCGCCAGCAGCTTGGCCCAGGTTCTAGATACGCAGTATTTT. Together with reference TRBV5-1 and TRBJ2-3, the CDR3 gives the full variable domain: KAGVTQTPRYLIKTRGQQVTLSCSPISGHRSVSWYQQTPGQGLQFLFEYFSETQRNKGNFPGRFSGRQFSNSRSEMNVSTLELGDSALYLCASSLAQVLDTQYFGPGTRLTVL.

This sequence joins TRBV27 and TRBJ1-6, with D possibly matching TRBD1 (6 bases). There are 15 residues in the CDR3. Germline V gene data show CDR1 as MNHEY and CDR2 as SMNVEV (reference sequence). Trimming left V 3 bases short and J 3 bases short, with 9 bases between. The CDR3 protein is CASSLQGIYNSPLHF. CDR3 bases: TGTGCCAGCAGTTTGCAGGGGATCTATAATTCACCCCTCCACTTT.

This rearrangement joins TRBV7-2 to TRBJ2-5, with unresolved D. CDR1 and CDR2 (germline): SGHTA, FQGNSA. The CDR3 runs to 13 residues. The V gene lost 5 bases and the J gene lost 2 bases, with 9 bases spanning the gap. CDR3 sequence reads: CASSLSMQETQYF. The CDR3 bases are TGTGCCAGCAGCCTCAGCATGCAAGAGACCCAGTACTTC.